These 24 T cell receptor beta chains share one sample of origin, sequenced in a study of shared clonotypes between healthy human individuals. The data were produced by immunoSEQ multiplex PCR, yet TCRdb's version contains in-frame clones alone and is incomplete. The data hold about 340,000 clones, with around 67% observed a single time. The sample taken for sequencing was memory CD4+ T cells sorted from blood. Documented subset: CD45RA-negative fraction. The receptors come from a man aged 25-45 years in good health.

CDR3 in amino acids: CAWTRQNSYEQYF. DNA of the CDR3: TGTGCCTGGACACGACAGAACTCCTACGAGCAGTACTTC. The chain employs TRBV30 and TRBJ2-5; tentative D call: TRBD1 (5 bases). Near its end, the DNA agrees better with TRBJ2-7, so the J call may be wrong. The length of the CDR3 is 13 residues. Germline V gene data show CDR1 as GTSNPN and CDR2 as SVGIG (reference sequence).

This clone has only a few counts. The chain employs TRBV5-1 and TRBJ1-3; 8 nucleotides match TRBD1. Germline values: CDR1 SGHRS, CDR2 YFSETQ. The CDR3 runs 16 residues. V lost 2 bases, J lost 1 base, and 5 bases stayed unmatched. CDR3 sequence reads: CASSLMDRASGNTIYF. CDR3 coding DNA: TGCGCCAGCAGCTTAATGGACAGGGCTTCTGGAAACACCATATATTTT. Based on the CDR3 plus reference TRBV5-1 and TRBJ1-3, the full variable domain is KAGVTQTPRYLIKTRGQQVTLSCSPISGHRSVSWYQQTPGQGLQFLFEYFSETQRNKGNFPGRFSGRQFSNSRSEMNVSTLELGDSALYLCASSLMDRASGNTIYFGEGSWLTVV.

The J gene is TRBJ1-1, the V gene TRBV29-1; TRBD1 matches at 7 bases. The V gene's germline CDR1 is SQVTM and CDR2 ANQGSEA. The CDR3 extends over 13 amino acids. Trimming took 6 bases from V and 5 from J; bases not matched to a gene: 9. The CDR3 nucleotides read TGCAGCGTCTCCGGGACAGCCCGTACTGAAGCTTTCTTT. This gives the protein CSVSGTARTEAFF.

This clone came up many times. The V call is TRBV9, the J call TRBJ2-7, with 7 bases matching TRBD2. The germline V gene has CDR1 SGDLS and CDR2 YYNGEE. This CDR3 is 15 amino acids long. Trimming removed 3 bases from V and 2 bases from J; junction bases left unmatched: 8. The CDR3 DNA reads TGTGCCAGCAGCGAAGGGACTACCTCAACCTACGAGCAGTACTTC. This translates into CASSEGTTSTYEQYF.

CDR3 region: CASSRTGGTYEQYF. As DNA, the CDR3 is TGTGCCAGCAGCCGGACAGGGGGTACCTACGAGCAGTACTTC. This rearrangement joins TRBV2 to TRBJ2-7; 10 bases match TRBD1. Germline lookup yields CDR1 SNHLY and CDR2 FYNNEI. With V trimmed by 6 bases and J by 2 bases, 4 bases remained unmatched. CDR3 length: 14 amino acids.

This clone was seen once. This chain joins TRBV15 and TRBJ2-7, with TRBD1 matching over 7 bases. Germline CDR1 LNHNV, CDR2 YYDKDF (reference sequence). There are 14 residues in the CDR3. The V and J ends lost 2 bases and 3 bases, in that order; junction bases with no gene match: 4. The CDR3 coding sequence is TGTGCCACCAGCAGACACCGGGACAGCTACGAGCAGTACTTC. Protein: CATSRHRDSYEQYF.

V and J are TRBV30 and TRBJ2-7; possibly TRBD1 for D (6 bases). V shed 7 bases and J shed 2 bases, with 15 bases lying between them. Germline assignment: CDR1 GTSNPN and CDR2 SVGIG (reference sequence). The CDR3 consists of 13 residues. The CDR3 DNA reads TGTGCCTCACTGGGGGCGGGCCCCTACGAGCAGTACTTC. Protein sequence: CASLGAGPYEQYF.

DNA for the CDR3: TGTGCCAGCACAGACACCTACGAGCAGTACTTC. Its protein is CASTDTYEQYF. The chain joins TRBV28 to TRBJ2-7, with unresolved D. The CDR3 has 11 residues. Trimming took off 7 bases at V and 2 bases at J, with 6 bases between the two ends. In germline, CDR1 is MDHEN, CDR2 SYDVKM.

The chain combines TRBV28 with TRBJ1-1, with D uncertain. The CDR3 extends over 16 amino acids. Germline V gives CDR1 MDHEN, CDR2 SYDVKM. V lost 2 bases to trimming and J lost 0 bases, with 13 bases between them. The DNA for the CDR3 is TGTGCCAGCAGTTTAACAGATCTAGTTGTGAACACTGAAGCTTTCTTT. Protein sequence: CASSLTDLVVNTEAFF.

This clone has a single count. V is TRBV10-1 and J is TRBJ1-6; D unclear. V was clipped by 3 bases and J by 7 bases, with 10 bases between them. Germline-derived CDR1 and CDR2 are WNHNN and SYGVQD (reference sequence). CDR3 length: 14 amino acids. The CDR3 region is CASSEPGRNSPLHF. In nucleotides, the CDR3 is TGCGCCAGCAGTGAACCGGGGAGGAATTCACCCCTCCACTTT.

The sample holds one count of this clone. In DNA, the CDR3 is TGTGCCAGCAGCACCCGGGGCCCGCGCACCGGGGAGCTGTTTTTT. Amino acid sequence: CASSTRGPRTGELFF. This chain links TRBV7-2 with TRBJ2-2, with D possibly being TRBD1 or TRBD2 (5 bases each). Germline CDR1 reads SGHTA; CDR2 reads FQGNSA. The V end lost 5 bases, the J end lost 4 bases, and 14 bases lay between the germline ends. The CDR3 has 15 residues.

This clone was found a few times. Here the CDR3 reads CASSLGGQASRETQYF. CDR3 nucleotides: TGCGCCAGCAGCTTGGGGGGACAGGCGTCCCGGGAGACCCAGTACTTC. This chain connects TRBV5-1 to TRBJ2-5, with 8 bases that match TRBD1. After removal of 0 bases from V and 5 bases from J, the junction contained 9 bases not matched to a gene. Germline CDR1 and CDR2: SGHRS and YFSETQ. The CDR3 is 16 residues long.

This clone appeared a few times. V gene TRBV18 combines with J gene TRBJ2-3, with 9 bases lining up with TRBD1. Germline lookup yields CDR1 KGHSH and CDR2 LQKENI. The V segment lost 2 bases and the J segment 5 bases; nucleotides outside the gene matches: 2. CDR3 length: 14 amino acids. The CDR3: CASSPRTGEDTQYF. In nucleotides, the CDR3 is TGTGCCAGCTCACCAAGGACAGGGGAAGATACGCAGTATTTT. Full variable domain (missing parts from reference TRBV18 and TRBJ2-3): NAGVMQNPRHLVRRRGQEARLRCSPMKGHSHVYWYRQLPEEGLKFMVYLQKENIIDESGMPKERFSAEFPKEGPSILRIQQVVRGDSAAYFCASSPRTGEDTQYFGPGTRLTVL.

CDR3 region: CASSSGGGTEAFF. DNA for the CDR3: TGTGCCAGCAGTTCAGGGGGAGGTACTGAAGCTTTCTTT. The chain recombines TRBV6-5 with TRBJ1-1; 7 positions agree with TRBD1. Germline V gives CDR1 MNHEY, CDR2 SVGAGI. The CDR3 is 13 amino acids. V shed 4 bases, J shed 5 bases, and the junction held 4 bases outside the gene matches.

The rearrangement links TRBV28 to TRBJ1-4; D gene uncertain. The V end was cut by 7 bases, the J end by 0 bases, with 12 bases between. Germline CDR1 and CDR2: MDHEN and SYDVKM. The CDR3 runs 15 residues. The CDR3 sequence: CASTRPGSTNEKLFF. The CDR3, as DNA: TGTGCCAGCACACGACCCGGGTCAACTAATGAAAAACTGTTTTTT.

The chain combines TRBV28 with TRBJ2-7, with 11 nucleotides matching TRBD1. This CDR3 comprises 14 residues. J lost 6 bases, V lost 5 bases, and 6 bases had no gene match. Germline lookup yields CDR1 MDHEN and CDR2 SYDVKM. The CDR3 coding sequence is TGTGCCAGCAGTCGGACAGGGGGCGCGGCCGAGCAGTACTTC. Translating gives CASSRTGGAAEQYF.

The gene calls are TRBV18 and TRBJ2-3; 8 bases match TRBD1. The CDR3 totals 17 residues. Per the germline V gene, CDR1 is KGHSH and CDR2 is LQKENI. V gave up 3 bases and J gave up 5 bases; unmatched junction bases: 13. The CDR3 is CASSPRRQGAGGDTQYF. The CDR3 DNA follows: TGTGCCAGCTCACCTAGACGGCAGGGGGCCGGGGGAGATACGCAGTATTTT. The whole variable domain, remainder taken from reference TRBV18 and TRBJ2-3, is NAGVMQNPRHLVRRRGQEARLRCSPMKGHSHVYWYRQLPEEGLKFMVYLQKENIIDESGMPKERFSAEFPKEGPSILRIQQVVRGDSAAYFCASSPRRQGAGGDTQYFGPGTRLTVL.

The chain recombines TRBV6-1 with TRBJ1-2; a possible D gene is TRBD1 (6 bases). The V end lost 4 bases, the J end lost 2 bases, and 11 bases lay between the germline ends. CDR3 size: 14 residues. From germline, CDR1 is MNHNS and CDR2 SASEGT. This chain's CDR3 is CASSVLGGNYGYTF. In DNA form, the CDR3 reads TGTGCCAGCAGTGTCCTCGGGGGCAACTATGGCTACACCTTC.

The CDR3 is CASSLTPLQSYGYTF. The CDR3 nucleotides are TGTGCCAGCAGCTTGACCCCCCTTCAATCATATGGCTACACCTTC. The chain is built from TRBV5-5 and TRBJ1-2; no firm D call. V lost 1 base to trimming and J lost 5 bases, with 15 bases between them. Germline V gives CDR1 SGHKS, CDR2 YYEKEE (reference sequence). CDR3 length: 15 residues.

In DNA, the CDR3 is TGTGCCAGCAGCGTAGACCTCGGACAGGGAGTCGGCTTCGACACTGAAGCTTTCTTT. Translation: CASSVDLGQGVGFDTEAFF. The chain carries TRBV9 and TRBJ1-1; 8 bases match TRBD1. The germline CDR1 and CDR2 sequences are SGDLS and YYNGEE. CDR3 size: 19 residues. Germline trimming cut 0 bases from V and 3 bases from J; bases unmatched to any gene: 16.

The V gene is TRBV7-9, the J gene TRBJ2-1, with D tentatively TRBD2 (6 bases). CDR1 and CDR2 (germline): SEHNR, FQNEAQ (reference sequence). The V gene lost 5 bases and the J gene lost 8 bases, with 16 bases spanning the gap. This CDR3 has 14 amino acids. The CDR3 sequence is CASSPTRARYEQFF. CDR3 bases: TGTGCCAGCAGCCCGACTAGGGCGCGGTATGAGCAGTTCTTC.

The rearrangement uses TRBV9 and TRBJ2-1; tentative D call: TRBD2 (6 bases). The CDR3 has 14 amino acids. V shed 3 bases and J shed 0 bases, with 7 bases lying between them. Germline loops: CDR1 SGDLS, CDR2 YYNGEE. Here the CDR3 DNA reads TGTGCCAGCAGCGCCGGGAGCTCCTACAATGAGCAGTTCTTC. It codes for CASSAGSSYNEQFF.

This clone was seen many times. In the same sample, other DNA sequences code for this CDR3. The CDR3 coding sequence is TGTGCCAGCAGCTTGGAAGGCTATGGCTACACCTTC. Its protein is CASSLEGYGYTF. This chain connects TRBV5-4 to TRBJ1-2; D not certain. CDR1 is SGHNT, CDR2 YYREEE, per germline (reference sequence). V was cut by 0 bases and J by 4 bases, with 4 bases left in between. The CDR3 extends over 12 amino acids. The complete variable domain, with remaining parts taken from reference TRBV5-4 and TRBJ1-2, reads ETGVTQSPTHLIKTRGQQVTLRCSSQSGHNTVSWYQQALGQGPQFIFQYYREEENGRGNFPPRFSGLQFPNYSSELNVNALELDDSALYLCASSLEGYGYTFGSGTRLTVV.

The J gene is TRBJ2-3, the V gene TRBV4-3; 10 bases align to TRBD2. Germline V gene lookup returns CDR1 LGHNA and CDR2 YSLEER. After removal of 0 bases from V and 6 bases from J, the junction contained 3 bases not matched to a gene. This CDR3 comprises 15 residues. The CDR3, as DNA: TGCGCCAGCAGCCAAGAGCCTAGCGGGAGTGATACGCAGTATTTT. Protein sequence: CASSQEPSGSDTQYF.